What follows are 19 T cell receptor beta chains derived from one specimen sequenced in a study of T cells in localized non-small cell lung cancer. Data came from immunoSEQ multiplex PCR; TCRdb stores just in-frame clones and leaves some out. This table has under 2,500 clones, around 18% appearing once. Source: normal lung tissue next to the tumor, taken before any cancer treatment. The receptors were gathered from a male donor at least 60 years old with stage I non-small cell lung cancer.

V gene TRBV2 combines with J gene TRBJ1-1; TRBD1 is a possible D gene (5 bases). The CDR3 covers 15 residues. Germline V gives CDR1 SNHLY, CDR2 FYNNEI. Trimming removed 6 bases from V and 1 base from J, with 15 bases in between. CDR3 amino acids: CASRREGGGNTEAFF. The CDR3 DNA follows: TGTGCCAGCAGGCGGGAGGGTGGGGGGAACACTGAAGCTTTCTTT.

This clone was counted a few times. The rearrangement links TRBV11-3 to TRBJ2-2; TRBD2 is a possible D gene (5 bases). The CDR3 totals 14 residues. The V gene lost 2 bases and the J gene lost 5 bases, with 9 bases spanning the gap. Looked up from germline, CDR1 is SGHNT and CDR2 is YENEEA. The CDR3 reads CASSLLRETGELFF. The CDR3 coding sequence is TGTGCCAGCAGCTTATTGAGGGAGACCGGGGAGCTGTTTTTT.

This clone has just a few counts. V gene TRBV11-3 combines with J gene TRBJ2-1; 9 bases match TRBD2. V dropped 3 bases and J dropped 0; count of bases not matched to a gene: 6. Germline CDR1 and CDR2: SGHNT and YENEEA. The CDR3 is 17 amino acids. The CDR3 sequence: CASSLASGTSSYNEQFF. The CDR3 DNA reads TGTGCCAGCAGCTTGGCTAGCGGGACGAGCTCCTACAATGAGCAGTTCTTC.

This clone occurred a few times. V is TRBV11-3 and J is TRBJ1-1, with D maybe TRBD1 (5 bases). The CDR3 has 15 residues. Germline CDR1 SGHNT, CDR2 YENEEA. Deletions cut 1 base from V and 0 bases from J, with 9 bases between. The CDR3 is CASSLGGTLNTEAFF. In DNA form, the CDR3 reads TGTGCCAGCAGCTTAGGGGGGACCCTGAACACTGAAGCTTTCTTT.

This clone was seen just once. V is TRBV19 and J is TRBJ2-1, with 7 bases matching TRBD2. CDR3 length equals 13 residues. With V trimmed by 3 bases and J by 8 bases, 4 bases remained unmatched. Germline V gene lookup returns CDR1 LNHDA and CDR2 SQIVND (reference sequence). The CDR3 DNA is TGTGCCAGTAGTATGTCCCTAGCGGATGAGCAGTTCTTC. Translating it yields CASSMSLADEQFF.

The gene calls are TRBV19 and TRBJ1-1; D is unclear. The CDR3 consists of 13 residues. The germline V gene encodes CDR1 LNHDA and CDR2 SQIVND (reference sequence). With 3 bases removed from V and 6 bases from J, the gap between germline ends came to 11 bases. The CDR3 DNA sequence: TGTGCCAGTAGTATTCCCAGAGTCCCTGAAGCTTTCTTT. Its protein is CASSIPRVPEAFF.

The gene calls are TRBV6-8 and TRBJ2-2, with TRBD1 identical over 9 bases. V trimming: 5 bases; J trimming: 5 bases; junction bases outside the gene matches: 9. From germline, CDR1 is MNHGY and CDR2 SAAAGT. This CDR3 comprises 16 residues. CDR3 in DNA: TGTGCCAGCAGTGACTACTGGACAGGGGATACCGGGGAGCTGTTTTTT. It encodes CASSDYWTGDTGELFF.

The chain uses TRBV6-8 and TRBJ2-7, with 11 nucleotides matching TRBD2. With V trimmed by 5 bases and J by 3 bases, 9 bases remained unmatched. The CDR3 is made up of 16 amino acids. CDR1 and CDR2 from the germline V gene are MNHGY and SAAAGT. This CDR3 is CASSDPSTSGSYEQYF. CDR3 DNA sequence: TGTGCCAGCAGTGACCCCTCTACTAGCGGGAGCTACGAGCAGTACTTC.

V and J are TRBV11-3 and TRBJ2-5, with a possible D match to TRBD1 (6 bases). CDR3 length equals 17 residues. The ends were cut back, 1 base at V and 5 bases at J, with 20 bases in the middle. Germline assignment: CDR1 SGHNT and CDR2 YENEEA. CDR3 bases: TGTGCCAGCAGCTTAGGTTCAGGGGCTAAGGGGTTGGAGACCCAGTACTTC. Translation: CASSLGSGAKGLETQYF. Full variable domain (remainder filled in from reference TRBV11-3 and TRBJ2-5): EAGVVQSPRYKIIEKKQPVAFWCNPISGHNTLYWYLQNLGQGPELLIRYENEEAVDDSQLPKDRFSAERLKGVDSTLKIQPAELGDSAVYLCASSLGSGAKGLETQYFGPGTRLLVL.

The chain recombines TRBV15 with TRBJ2-2; TRBD1 matches 7 bases. J was trimmed by 3 bases and V by 2 bases; bases with no gene match: 6. There are 16 residues in the CDR3. Germline V gene sequence: CDR1 LNHNV, CDR2 YYDKDF (reference sequence). CDR3 sequence: CATSRLTGFDTGELFF. The CDR3 coding sequence is TGTGCCACCAGCAGACTGACAGGGTTTGACACCGGGGAGCTGTTTTTT.

In its sample, this clone was seen a few times. V and J are TRBV10-2 and TRBJ1-1; D unresolved. The CDR3 covers 14 residues. Trimming removed 3 bases at V and 3 bases at J, with 11 bases between. Per germline, CDR1 WSHSY and CDR2 SAAADI. CDR3: CASSDLGRYTEAFF. In nucleotides, the CDR3 is TGCGCCAGCAGTGACTTAGGGAGATACACTGAAGCTTTCTTT.

In its sample, this clone was seen a few times. The chain links TRBV9 to TRBJ2-1; weak D call: TRBD2 (6 bases). V was cut by 3 bases and J by 6 bases, with 19 bases left in between. The CDR3 is 16 residues long. CDR1 is SGDLS, CDR2 YYNGEE, per germline. The CDR3 protein is CASSEGTPRGRNEQFF. The CDR3 DNA sequence: TGTGCCAGCAGCGAGGGGACTCCCCGAGGGCGCAATGAGCAGTTCTTC.

Only a few counts were recorded for this clone. The chain recombines TRBV28 with TRBJ1-1; 12 bases fit TRBD1. The CDR3 is made up of 16 amino acids. CDR1 and CDR2 (germline): MDHEN, SYDVKM. V dropped 8 bases and J dropped 7; count of bases not matched to a gene: 14. CDR3 residues: CASLFSRGQGAGEAFF. The DNA of the CDR3 is TGTGCCAGCCTTTTCTCTCGGGGACAGGGGGCCGGTGAAGCTTTCTTT.

CDR3 sequence reads: CASTPGPTGEQFF. In DNA, the CDR3 is TGTGCCAGCACCCCCGGGCCGACTGGTGAGCAGTTCTTC. The V and J genes are TRBV19 and TRBJ2-1; D unresolved. The germline V gene encodes CDR1 LNHDA and CDR2 SQIVND (reference sequence). The CDR3 sequence is 13 residues long. Between the trimmed V and J ends, which lost 9 bases and 9 bases, there was a span of 18 bases.

The V call is TRBV19, the J call TRBJ1-2; TRBD1 is a possible D gene (5 bases). Trimming removed 1 base from V and 8 bases from J, with 11 bases in between. CDR1 LNHDA and CDR2 SQIVND come from the germline V gene (reference sequence). The CDR3 extends over 13 amino acids. The DNA for the CDR3 is TGTGCCAGTAGTATAGTTCAGGGTGGCGGCTACACCTTC. Its protein is CASSIVQGGGYTF.

Sample share makes this clone large (0.1 to 1%). This chain joins TRBV25-1 and TRBJ2-1; D is possibly TRBD1 or TRBD2 (5 bases each). V lost 1 base and J 2 bases, leaving 12 bases between the germline ends. This CDR3 has 16 residues. The germline V gene has CDR1 MGHDK and CDR2 SYGVNS. CDR3 region: CASSEWDPDTYNEQFF. The CDR3 nucleotides read TGTGCCAGCAGTGAATGGGACCCGGACACCTACAATGAGCAGTTCTTC.

There are a few counts of this clone. The CDR3 DNA sequence: TGTGCCACCAGCAGAGGGACAGGGCCTAGCACCGGGGAGCTGTTTTTT. The encoded protein is CATSRGTGPSTGELFF. The V and J genes are TRBV15 and TRBJ2-2, with 8 bases fitting TRBD1. From germline, CDR1 is LNHNV and CDR2 YYDKDF (reference sequence). This CDR3 contains 16 residues. The V gene end was trimmed by 1 base and the J gene end by 4 bases; junction bases not matched to a gene: 5.

Judged by abundance, this clone is medium-sized (0.01 to 0.1%). This chain uses TRBV9 with TRBJ2-3; D unresolved. Per the germline V gene, CDR1 is SGDLS and CDR2 is YYNGEE. Trimming took 4 bases from V and 2 from J, leaving 14 bases between them. The CDR3 is 15 amino acids. CDR3 loop: CASSLAGQFTDTQYF. The CDR3, as DNA: TGTGCCAGCAGCCTTGCCGGGCAGTTCACAGATACGCAGTATTTT.

The V gene is TRBV9, the J gene TRBJ2-7, with 10 bases lining up with TRBD1. The CDR3 loop spans 15 amino acids. The V gene end was trimmed by 3 bases and the J gene end by 5 bases; junction bases not matched to a gene: 8. The V gene's germline CDR1 is SGDLS and CDR2 YYNGEE. The DNA for the CDR3 is TGTGCCAGCAGCGCCACCGGGACAGGGGTTCACGAGCAGTACTTC. It is translated as CASSATGTGVHEQYF.